The rows below give T cell receptor beta chains drawn from one sample of a study of blood T cell repertoires in COVID-19. The table came from immunoSEQ multiplex PCR; TCRdb's copy has only in-frame clones and leaves some out. The sample records tens of thousands of clones, 73% being singletons. Material for sequencing was peripheral blood. Source of these receptors: a woman between 45 and 60 years old with active or convalescent COVID-19. CDR3s include the opening cysteine and the closing phenylalanine or tryptophan. The order of the fields is CDR3 protein, CDR3 DNA, J gene, D gene, V gene, clone size. A D gene is named only where the DNA matches it firmly. The size entry is marked missing in some rows and otherwise reads once, few, many or a size class.

CDR3: CASSPSNTGELFF
DNA: TGTGCCAGCAGCCCCTCGAACACCGGGGAGCTGTTTTTT
J: TRBJ2-2
D: NA
V: TRBV7-9
size: NA

CDR3: CSAREGEGYTF
DNA: TGCAGTGCTAGAGAAGGGGAAGGCTACACCTTC
J: TRBJ1-2
D: NA
V: TRBV20-1
size: NA

CDR3: CSGQRTDTQYF
DNA: TGCAGTGGGCAACGCACAGATACGCAGTATTTT
J: TRBJ2-3
D: NA
V: TRBV20-1
size: NA

CDR3: CASSSGLSGRGEQYF
DNA: TGCGCCAGCAGCTCCGGACTAAGCGGGAGGGGTGAGCAGTACTTC
J: TRBJ2-7
D: TRBD2
V: TRBV5-1
size: few

CDR3: CASTLPPNEQFF
DNA: TGTGCCAGCACCCTCCCCCCCAATGAGCAGTTCTTC
J: TRBJ2-1
D: NA
V: TRBV2
size: NA

CDR3: CASSLRGPGELFF
DNA: TGTGCCAGCAGCCTCAGGGGGCCCGGGGAGCTGTTTTTT
J: TRBJ2-2
D: TRBD1
V: TRBV12-3/TRBV12-4
size: NA

CDR3: CASIGVGRGHTEAFF
DNA: TGTGCCAGCATAGGGGTGGGGAGGGGCCACACTGAAGCTTTCTTT
J: TRBJ1-1
D: NA
V: TRBV2
size: once

CDR3: CAWSATGGNEKLFF
DNA: TGTGCCTGGAGTGCTACAGGGGGTAATGAAAAACTGTTTTTT
J: TRBJ1-4
D: TRBD1
V: TRBV30
size: NA

CDR3: CASRRDSTNEKLFF
DNA: TGCGCCAGCAGACGGGATTCAACTAATGAAAAACTGTTTTTT
J: TRBJ1-4
D: NA
V: TRBV5-1
size: NA

CDR3: CASSSPAEGGTFSRGYTF
DNA: TGTGCCAGCAGTTCGCCCGCCGAAGGGGGAACTTTTTCTCGAGGCTACACCTTC
J: TRBJ1-2
D: NA
V: TRBV28
size: NA

CDR3: CASSPGGNTEAFF
DNA: TGCGCCAGCAGCCCGGGGGGGAACACTGAAGCTTTCTTT
J: TRBJ1-1
D: NA
V: TRBV4-1
size: few

CDR3: CASSVGQEWDEQFF
DNA: TGTGCCAGCAGTGTGGGACAGGAATGGGATGAGCAGTTCTTC
J: TRBJ2-1
D: TRBD1
V: TRBV28
size: few

CDR3: CASRLGQGEQPQHF
DNA: TGTGCCAGCAGGCTTGGACAGGGCGAACAGCCCCAGCATTTT
J: TRBJ1-5
D: TRBD1
V: TRBV28
size: NA

CDR3: CASSSQSGLAGNGQYF
DNA: TGTGCCAGTAGTAGTCAATCGGGACTAGCGGGAAATGGGCAGTACTTC
J: TRBJ2-7
D: TRBD2
V: TRBV19
size: NA

CDR3: CASSLTGVNTEAFF
DNA: TGTGCCAGCAGCTTGACAGGGGTGAACACTGAAGCTTTCTTT
J: TRBJ1-1
D: TRBD1
V: TRBV7-9
size: few

CDR3: CASSLQENTEAFF
DNA: TGTGCCAGCTCACTACAGGAGAACACTGAAGCTTTCTTT
J: TRBJ1-1
D: NA
V: TRBV18
size: NA

CDR3: CASSMKRNTEAFF
DNA: TGTGCCAGTAGTATGAAGCGGAACACTGAAGCTTTCTTT
J: TRBJ1-1
D: NA
V: TRBV19
size: NA

CDR3: CASSTQGPSEKLFF
DNA: TGTGCCAGCAGCACACAGGGGCCTAGTGAAAAACTGTTTTTT
J: TRBJ1-4
D: TRBD1
V: TRBV7-8
size: NA

CDR3: CAFGLAGGPDTQYF
DNA: TGTGCCTTCGGACTAGCGGGAGGGCCTGATACGCAGTATTTT
J: TRBJ2-3
D: TRBD2
V: TRBV30
size: NA

CDR3: CASRPDSERYGYTF
DNA: TGCGCCAGCAGACCGGACAGCGAACGGTATGGCTACACCTTC
J: TRBJ1-2
D: NA
V: TRBV5-1
size: NA

CDR3: CASSLWGDEQFF
DNA: TGTGCCAGCAGCTTATGGGGCGATGAGCAGTTCTTC
J: TRBJ2-1
D: NA
V: TRBV11-2
size: once

CDR3: CASSGRLESPKETQYF
DNA: TGTGCCAGCAGCGGGAGATTGGAGAGCCCAAAAGAGACCCAGTACTTC
J: TRBJ2-5
D: NA
V: TRBV9
size: few

CDR3: CASSEVGQKYNEQFF
DNA: TGTGCCAGCAGTGAAGTGGGACAGAAATACAATGAGCAGTTCTTC
J: TRBJ2-1
D: TRBD1
V: TRBV6-1
size: NA

CDR3: CASSPRLAAEGTDTQYF
DNA: TGTGCCAGCTCACCACGACTAGCGGCAGAGGGAACAGATACGCAGTATTTT
J: TRBJ2-3
D: TRBD2
V: TRBV18
size: NA

CDR3: CASSTGVGTRPGYTF
DNA: TGCGCCAGCAGCACTGGAGTAGGGACACGGCCGGGCTACACCTTC
J: TRBJ1-2
D: NA
V: TRBV5-1
size: NA

CDR3: CASSLRDSITGELFF
DNA: TGTGCCAGCAGCTTGCGGGACTCCATCACCGGGGAGCTGTTTTTT
J: TRBJ2-2
D: NA
V: TRBV5-5
size: once

CDR3: CAISALAGGPGTGELFF
DNA: TGTGCCATCAGTGCACTAGCGGGAGGGCCAGGTACCGGGGAGCTGTTTTTT
J: TRBJ2-2
D: TRBD2
V: TRBV10-3
size: NA

CDR3: CAIDRTGGDYGYTF
DNA: TGTGCCATCGATCGAACAGGGGGGGACTATGGCTACACCTTC
J: TRBJ1-2
D: TRBD1
V: TRBV10-3
size: NA

CDR3: CASSATGSNQPQHF
DNA: TGCGCCAGCAGCGCGACAGGCAGCAATCAGCCCCAGCATTTT
J: TRBJ1-5
D: NA
V: TRBV10-2
size: NA

CDR3: CASSLKRVLHEQFF
DNA: TGTGCCAGTAGTCTAAAGAGGGTTTTGCATGAGCAGTTCTTC
J: TRBJ2-1
D: NA
V: TRBV19
size: few

CDR3: CASSSRTGTYNEQFF
DNA: TGTGCCAGCAGTTCCCGGACAGGTACCTACAATGAGCAGTTCTTC
J: TRBJ2-1
D: TRBD1
V: TRBV27
size: NA

CDR3: CASIRDRDTGELFF
DNA: TGCGCCAGTATCCGGGACAGAGATACCGGGGAGCTGTTTTTT
J: TRBJ2-2
D: TRBD1
V: TRBV10-1
size: few

CDR3: CASSESRGTLYNEQFF
DNA: TGTGCCAGCAGTGAATCTAGGGGTACCCTTTACAATGAGCAGTTCTTC
J: TRBJ2-1
D: NA
V: TRBV25-1
size: NA

CDR3: CASSPTGGIGTNEKLFF
DNA: TGTGCCAGCAGCCCGACAGGGGGCATAGGGACTAATGAAAAACTGTTTTTT
J: TRBJ1-4
D: TRBD1
V: TRBV7-9
size: NA

CDR3: CATSRLELAGVEGYEQYF
DNA: TGTGCCACCAGCAGATTGGAACTAGCGGGAGTTGAAGGCTACGAGCAGTACTTC
J: TRBJ2-7
D: TRBD2
V: TRBV15
size: NA

CDR3: CASSSKAPPGGTEAFF
DNA: TGTGCCAGCTCCTCCAAGGCGCCCCCGGGGGGCACTGAAGCTTTCTTT
J: TRBJ1-1
D: NA
V: TRBV18
size: NA

CDR3: CASSQKETQYF
DNA: TGTGCCAGCAGCCAAAAAGAGACCCAGTACTTC
J: TRBJ2-5
D: NA
V: TRBV7-2
size: once

CDR3: CASSSPGQGVYGYTF
DNA: TGTGCCAGCAGCTCTCCGGGACAGGGGGTGTATGGCTACACCTTC
J: TRBJ1-2
D: TRBD1
V: TRBV5-4
size: NA

CDR3: CASSRLAGPYNEQFF
DNA: TGTGCCAGCAGTAGACTAGCGGGACCATACAATGAGCAGTTCTTC
J: TRBJ2-1
D: TRBD2
V: TRBV6-2/TRBV6-3
size: once

CDR3: CATSELTSGRTGDTQYF
DNA: TGTGCCACCAGTGAGTTGACTAGCGGGAGGACTGGGGATACGCAGTATTTT
J: TRBJ2-3
D: TRBD2
V: TRBV24-1
size: NA

CDR3: CASSLVEAGVGEQFF
DNA: TGTGCCAGCAGCTTAGTCGAAGCGGGGGTAGGGGAGCAGTTCTTC
J: TRBJ2-1
D: TRBD2
V: TRBV7-9
size: once